This T cell receptor beta chain was observed in a study of T cells in Graves' hyperthyroidism and ophthalmopathy (dated by TCRdb to the late 2010s). About the investigation overall: Peripheral blood samples were taken at the time of initial diagnosis, prior to any treatment. TCR V-J signatures able to tell the groups apart were searched for in a discovery cohort of some 100 patients, of whom over 40 had Graves' ophthalmopathy and around 57 had stable Graves' hyperthyroidism. Whether ophthalmopathy could be predicted prospectively was tested in an independent validation cohort made up of about 20 hyperthyroidism patients plus 17 patients who later progressed to ophthalmopathy. The roughly 100 discovery patients were divided at random into training and test sets in a 7:3 ratio. In addition, the study compared T-cell repertoires in thyroid tissue and in blood from six Graves' hyperthyroidism patients. After sampling, hyperthyroidism patients received methimazole starting at 30 mg daily, and ophthalmopathy patients received high-dose intravenous methylprednisolone. TCR Vbeta CDR3 sequencing of 140 or so peripheral blood samples (approximately 44 ophthalmopathy, 75 hyperthyroidism and around 17 progressor patients) is reported in the paper.

In the ophthalmopathy patients, disease was moderately to severely active, with a Clinical Activity Score of 3 or more, a NOSPECS grade of 4 or more, and a duration of less than 3 months. Patients with uncontrolled infections, other autoimmune diseases, pregnancy or lactation were excluded. Diagnoses were based on clinical symptoms, serum thyroxine and TRAb, thyroid ultrasound and orbital computed tomography. PBMCs were isolated from more than 8 ml of fresh peripheral blood by Ficoll-Paque density gradient centrifugation. Total RNA was extracted using Trizol reagent, and RNA quality was assessed on an Agilent 2100 Bioanalyzer. Study-wide conclusions, independent of this receptor: In validation, progression to ophthalmopathy was predicted by the model with around 71% sensitivity and around 75% specificity, a median of 6.5 months before onset. No statistical method was used to set the sample size in advance, and investigators knew the group allocation. A model built on a 13 V-J signature distinguished ophthalmopathy from stable hyperthyroidism, reaching 85% to 90% sensitivity and about 81% specificity in cross-validation and 80%/75% in testing. Blood samples also contained most of the expanded thyroid clonotypes (frequency above 0.001), which suggests that blood repertoires may reflect thyroid immune responses.

Reading from cysteine to phenylalanine, the CDR3 counts 13 amino acids. The sequence is cut down to CDR3 DNA, 39 bases in frame from base 1. V is pared back by 5 bases and J by 3 bases, with 8 bases lying between the germline termini. Looking up the germline V gene yields CDR1 MNHNS and CDR2 SASEGT. TCR beta CDR3 regions were amplified from RNA transcripts. The first round of RT-PCR for the TCR CDR3 was performed with the HTBI primer set and the Qiagen OneStep RT-PCR kit. The libraries were constructed in a second round of multiplex PCR and then size-selected and purified. Sequencing of the libraries was done on an Illumina HiSeq2000 using paired-end 100 bp reads. As for how the authors treated the data: SOAPnuke was used to process the raw data, throwing out any read that contained adapters or uncalled bases, had a mean Phred below 15, or lacked an exact constant-primer or identifier match. COPE v1.2.5 was used to merge the high-quality paired reads, and each unique nucleotide sequence was defined as a clonotype. MiTCR v1.1 was used to align clonotypes to the IMGT TRBV, TRBD and TRBJ reference segments. The analysis included only V-J combinations with a frequency above 0.0001, which together covered 99.2% of the repertoires. The TCS score was defined as the ratio of F50 (clonal expansion) to E x V (chaos), calculated using BLOSUM62-based TCRdist between CDR3 peptides within each V-J. Welch's t-statistics and random forest reduced several hundred V-J features to 13, which were used in a naive Bayes classifier (R e1071). The public reads were run again by TCRdb, first through fastp at Q25 and then through MiXCR, and only productive beta chains were kept. Rows with one shared CDR3 protein collapse into an entry with the most common genes and DNA. V and J calls and clone size were set by TCRdb, not the authors. The sample table contains over 250,000 distinct CDR3 sequences; only one count was recorded for about 20% of them. Of the sample, around 62% is held by the ten largest clones.

This clonotype has just a few counts. No antigen is known for it. Per-nucleotide qualities are absent, and no much larger clonotype sits a single base away. The rearrangement combines TRBV6-1 with TRBJ1-3, with the D gene not clear enough to name. This TCR derives from a man younger than 45 with Graves' ophthalmopathy. Sequenced: blood. Read as DNA, the sequence is TGTGCCAGCAGTTCCCAATATGGAAACACCATATATTTT. Its protein reads: CASSSQYGNTIYF.